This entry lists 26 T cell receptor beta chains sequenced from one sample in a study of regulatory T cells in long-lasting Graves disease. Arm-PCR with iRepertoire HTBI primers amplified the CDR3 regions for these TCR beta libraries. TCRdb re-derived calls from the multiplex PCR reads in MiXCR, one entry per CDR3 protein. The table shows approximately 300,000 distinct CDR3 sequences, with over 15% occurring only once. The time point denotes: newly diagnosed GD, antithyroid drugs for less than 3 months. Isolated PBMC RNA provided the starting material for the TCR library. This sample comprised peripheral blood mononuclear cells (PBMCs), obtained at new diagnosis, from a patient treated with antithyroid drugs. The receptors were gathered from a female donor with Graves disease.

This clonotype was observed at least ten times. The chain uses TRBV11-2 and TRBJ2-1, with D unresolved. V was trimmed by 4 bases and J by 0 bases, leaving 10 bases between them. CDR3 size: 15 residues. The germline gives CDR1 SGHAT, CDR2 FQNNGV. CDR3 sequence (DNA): TGTGCCAGCAGCTCAACGGAGAGCTCCTACAATGAGCAGTTCTTC. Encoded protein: CASSSTESSYNEQFF.

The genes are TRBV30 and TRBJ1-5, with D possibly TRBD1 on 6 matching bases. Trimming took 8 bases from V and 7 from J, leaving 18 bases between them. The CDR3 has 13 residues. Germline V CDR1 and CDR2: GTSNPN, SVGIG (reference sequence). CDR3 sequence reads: CAANLGGGQPQHF. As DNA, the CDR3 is TGTGCCGCCAATTTGGGGGGCGGACAGCCCCAGCATTTT.

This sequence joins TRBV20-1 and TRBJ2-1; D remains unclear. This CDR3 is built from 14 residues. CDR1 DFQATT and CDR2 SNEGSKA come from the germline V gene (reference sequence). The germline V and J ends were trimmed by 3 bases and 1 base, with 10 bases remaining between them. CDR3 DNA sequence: TGCAGTGCTAGGACCGCTGGGTCCTACAATGAGCAGTTCTTC. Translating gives CSARTAGSYNEQFF.

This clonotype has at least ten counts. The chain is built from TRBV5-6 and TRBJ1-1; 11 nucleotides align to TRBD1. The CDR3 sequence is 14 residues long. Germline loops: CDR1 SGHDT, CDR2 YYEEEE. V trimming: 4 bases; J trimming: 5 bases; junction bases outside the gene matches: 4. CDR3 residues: CASSADRGRTEAFF. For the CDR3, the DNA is TGTGCCAGCAGCGCGGACAGGGGGCGAACTGAAGCTTTCTTT.

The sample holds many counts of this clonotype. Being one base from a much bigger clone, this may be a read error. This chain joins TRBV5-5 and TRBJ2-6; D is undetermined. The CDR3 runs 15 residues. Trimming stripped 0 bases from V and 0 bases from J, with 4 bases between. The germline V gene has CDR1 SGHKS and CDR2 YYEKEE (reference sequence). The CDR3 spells CASSLDISGANVLTF. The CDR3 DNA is TGTGCCAGCAGCTTGGACATCTCTGGGGCCAACGTCCTGACTTTC.

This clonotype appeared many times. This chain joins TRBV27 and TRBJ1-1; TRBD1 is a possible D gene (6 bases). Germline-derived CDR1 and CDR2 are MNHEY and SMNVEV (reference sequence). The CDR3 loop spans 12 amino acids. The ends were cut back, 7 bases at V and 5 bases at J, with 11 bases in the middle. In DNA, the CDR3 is TGTGCCAGCAAGAGGGGGAGAACTGAAGCTTTCTTT. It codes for CASKRGRTEAFF.

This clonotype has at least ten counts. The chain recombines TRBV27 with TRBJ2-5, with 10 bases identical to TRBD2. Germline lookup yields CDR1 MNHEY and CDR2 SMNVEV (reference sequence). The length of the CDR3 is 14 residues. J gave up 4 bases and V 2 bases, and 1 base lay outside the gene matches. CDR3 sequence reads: CASSLGTSVETQYF. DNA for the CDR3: TGTGCCAGCAGTTTAGGGACTAGCGTAGAGACCCAGTACTTC.

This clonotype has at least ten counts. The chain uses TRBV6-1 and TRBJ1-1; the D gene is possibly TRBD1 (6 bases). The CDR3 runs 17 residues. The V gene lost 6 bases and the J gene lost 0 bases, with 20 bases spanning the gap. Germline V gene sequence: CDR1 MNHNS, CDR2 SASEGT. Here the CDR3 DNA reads TGTGCCAGCAGCCCCGGGGGGCGCGGGACGATGAACACTGAAGCTTTCTTT. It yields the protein CASSPGGRGTMNTEAFF.

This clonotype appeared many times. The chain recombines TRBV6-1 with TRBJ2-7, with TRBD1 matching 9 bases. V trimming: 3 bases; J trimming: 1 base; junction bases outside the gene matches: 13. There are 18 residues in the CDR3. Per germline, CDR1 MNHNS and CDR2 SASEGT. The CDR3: CASSEESPGTGFSYEQYF. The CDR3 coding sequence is TGTGCCAGCAGTGAGGAAAGCCCCGGGACAGGGTTTTCCTACGAGCAGTACTTC.

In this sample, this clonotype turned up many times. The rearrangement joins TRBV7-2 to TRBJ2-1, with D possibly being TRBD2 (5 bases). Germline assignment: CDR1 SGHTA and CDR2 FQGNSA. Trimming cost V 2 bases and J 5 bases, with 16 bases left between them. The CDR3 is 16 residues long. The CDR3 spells CASSLWPPGEHNEQFF. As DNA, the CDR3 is TGTGCCAGCAGCTTATGGCCCCCCGGGGAACACAATGAGCAGTTCTTC.

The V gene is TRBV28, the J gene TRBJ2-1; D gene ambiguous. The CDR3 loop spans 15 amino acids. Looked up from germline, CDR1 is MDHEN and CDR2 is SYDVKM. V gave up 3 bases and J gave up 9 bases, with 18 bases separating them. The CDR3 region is CASSLVAPTNSEQFF. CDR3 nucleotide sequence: TGTGCCAGCAGTTTGGTAGCTCCAACGAATAGTGAGCAGTTCTTC.

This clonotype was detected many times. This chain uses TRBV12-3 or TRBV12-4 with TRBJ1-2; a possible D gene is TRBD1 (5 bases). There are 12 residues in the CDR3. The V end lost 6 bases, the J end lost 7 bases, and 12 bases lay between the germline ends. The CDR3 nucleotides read TGTGCCAGCAGCCGAGGGGCTGGTGGCTACACCTTC. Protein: CASSRGAGGYTF.

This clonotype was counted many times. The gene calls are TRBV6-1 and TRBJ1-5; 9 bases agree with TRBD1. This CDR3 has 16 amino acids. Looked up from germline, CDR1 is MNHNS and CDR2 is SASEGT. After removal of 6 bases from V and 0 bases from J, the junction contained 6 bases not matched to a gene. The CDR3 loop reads CASRPGTGSSNQPQHF. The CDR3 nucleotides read TGTGCCAGCAGACCAGGGACAGGGTCTAGCAATCAGCCCCAGCATTTT.

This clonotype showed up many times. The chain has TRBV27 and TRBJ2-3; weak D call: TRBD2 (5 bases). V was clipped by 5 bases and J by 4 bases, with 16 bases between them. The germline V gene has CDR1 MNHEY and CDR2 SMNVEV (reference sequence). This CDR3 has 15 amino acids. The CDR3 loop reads CASSPRETIADTQYF. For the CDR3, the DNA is TGTGCCAGCAGTCCCCGCGAGACTATAGCAGATACGCAGTATTTT.

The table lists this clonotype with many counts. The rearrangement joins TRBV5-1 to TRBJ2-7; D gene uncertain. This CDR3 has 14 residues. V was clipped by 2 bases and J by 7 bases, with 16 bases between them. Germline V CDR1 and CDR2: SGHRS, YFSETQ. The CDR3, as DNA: TGCGCCAGCAGCTTAGGTTCCAGGCCTTGGGAGCAGTACTTC. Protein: CASSLGSRPWEQYF.

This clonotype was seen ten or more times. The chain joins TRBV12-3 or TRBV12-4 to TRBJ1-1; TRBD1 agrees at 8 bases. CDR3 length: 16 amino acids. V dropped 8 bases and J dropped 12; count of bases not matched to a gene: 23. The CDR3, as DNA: TGTGCCAGCCGCCCAGTTTTCTCGCTCGGGACAGGCACCACTTTCTTT. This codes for CASRPVFSLGTGTTFF.

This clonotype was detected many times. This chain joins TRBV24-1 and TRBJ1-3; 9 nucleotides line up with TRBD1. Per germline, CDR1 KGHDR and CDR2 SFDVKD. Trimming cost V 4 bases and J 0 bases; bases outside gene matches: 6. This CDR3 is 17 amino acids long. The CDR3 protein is CATSDPGQGSSGNTIYF. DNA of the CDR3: TGTGCCACCAGTGACCCTGGACAGGGGAGCTCTGGAAACACCATATATTTT.

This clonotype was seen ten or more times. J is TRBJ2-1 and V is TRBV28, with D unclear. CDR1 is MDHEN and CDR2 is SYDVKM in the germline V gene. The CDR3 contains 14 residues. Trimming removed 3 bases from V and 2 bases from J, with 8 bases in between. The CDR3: CASSFASAYNEQFF. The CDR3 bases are TGTGCCAGCAGTTTTGCGTCCGCCTACAATGAGCAGTTCTTC.

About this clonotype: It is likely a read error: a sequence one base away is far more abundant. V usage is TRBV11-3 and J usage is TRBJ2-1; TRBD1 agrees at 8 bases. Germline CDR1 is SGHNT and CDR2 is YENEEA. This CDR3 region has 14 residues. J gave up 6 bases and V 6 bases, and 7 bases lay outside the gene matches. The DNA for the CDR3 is TGTGCCAGCAGTCAGGACAGGGTTTGCAATGAGCAGTTCTTC. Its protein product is CASSQDRVCNEQFF.

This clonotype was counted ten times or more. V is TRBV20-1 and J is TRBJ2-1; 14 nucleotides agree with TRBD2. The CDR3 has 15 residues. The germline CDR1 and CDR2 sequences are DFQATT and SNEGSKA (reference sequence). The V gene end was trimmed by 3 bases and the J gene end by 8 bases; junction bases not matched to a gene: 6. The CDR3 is CSASPGTSGSDEQFF. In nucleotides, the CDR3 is TGCAGTGCTAGCCCCGGGACTAGCGGGAGCGATGAGCAGTTCTTC.

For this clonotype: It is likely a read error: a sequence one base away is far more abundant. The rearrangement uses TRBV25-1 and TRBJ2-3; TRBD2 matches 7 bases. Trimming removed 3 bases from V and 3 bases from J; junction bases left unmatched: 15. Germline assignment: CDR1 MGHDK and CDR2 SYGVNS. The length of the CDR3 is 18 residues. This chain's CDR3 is CASSDDLTSLAGTDTQYF. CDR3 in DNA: TGTGCCAGCAGTGATGACCTGACTAGCCTCGCCGGGACAGATACGCAGTATTTT.

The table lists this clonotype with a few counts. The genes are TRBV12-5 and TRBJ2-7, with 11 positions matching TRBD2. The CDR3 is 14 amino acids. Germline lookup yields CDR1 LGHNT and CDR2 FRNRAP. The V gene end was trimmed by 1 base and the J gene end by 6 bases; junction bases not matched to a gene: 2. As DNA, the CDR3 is TGTGCTAGTGGTTTGGCCGGGACTAGCGGCGAGCAGTACTTC. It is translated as CASGLAGTSGEQYF.

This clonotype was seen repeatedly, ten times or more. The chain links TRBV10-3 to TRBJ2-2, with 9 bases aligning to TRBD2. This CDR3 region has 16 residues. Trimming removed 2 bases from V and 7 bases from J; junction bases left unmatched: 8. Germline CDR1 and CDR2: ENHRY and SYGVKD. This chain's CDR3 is CAISEDGTSKIGELFF. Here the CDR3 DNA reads TGTGCCATCAGTGAGGATGGGACTAGCAAGATCGGGGAGCTGTTTTTT.

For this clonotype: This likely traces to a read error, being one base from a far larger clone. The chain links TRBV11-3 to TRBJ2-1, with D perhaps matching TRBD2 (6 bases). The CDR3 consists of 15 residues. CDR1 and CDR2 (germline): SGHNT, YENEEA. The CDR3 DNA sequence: TGTGCCAGCACTCCGGCTAGGGCGGGGACTGCCATCCAGATCTTC. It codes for CASTPARAGTAIQIF.

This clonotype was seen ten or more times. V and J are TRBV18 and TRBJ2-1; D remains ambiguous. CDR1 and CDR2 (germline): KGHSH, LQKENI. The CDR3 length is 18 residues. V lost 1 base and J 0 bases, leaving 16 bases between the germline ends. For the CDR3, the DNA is TGTGCCAGCTCACCACTGGGTAAGCGTCCTAGCTCCTACAATGAGCAGTTCTTC. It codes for CASSPLGKRPSSYNEQFF.

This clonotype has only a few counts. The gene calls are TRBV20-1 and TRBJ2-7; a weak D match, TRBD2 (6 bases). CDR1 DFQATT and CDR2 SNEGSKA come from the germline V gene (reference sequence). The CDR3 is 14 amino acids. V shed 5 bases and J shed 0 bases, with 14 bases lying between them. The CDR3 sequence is CSAASGTASYEQYF. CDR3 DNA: TGCAGTGCTGCTTCCGGGACTGCCTCCTACGAGCAGTACTTC.